This entry lists 20 T cell receptor beta chains sequenced from one sample in a study of early T cells in non-severe SARS-CoV-2 infection (TCRdb year 2021). Library prep was done by 5' RACE. The run used a NextSeq 500. In-frame beta chains were kept once TCRdb had trimmed the public reads at Q25 with fastp and called clones with MiXCR. CDR3 protein duplicates are merged, each entry listing the most common genes and DNA. The sample records 15,000 to 25,000 distinct CDR3 sequences, about 4% of which are singletons. The ten top clones hold over 7% of the sample. The material sequenced was whole blood. These receptors all come from an adult who was a healthcare worker with PCR-confirmed SARS-CoV-2 infection or an uninfected control (not recorded which).

There are many counts of this clonotype. V gene TRBV7-2 combines with J gene TRBJ1-6; 9 bases are a match to TRBD1. The CDR3 length is 16 residues. Trimming took 2 bases from V and 7 from J; bases not matched to a gene: 6. Looked up from germline, CDR1 is SGHTA and CDR2 is FQGNSA. The CDR3, as DNA: TGTGCCAGCAGCTTATTACCGGGACAGGGAAATTCACCCCTCCACTTT. It codes for CASSLLPGQGNSPLHF.

This clonotype was observed many times. The chain combines TRBV7-9 with TRBJ1-2; D uncertain. Germline CDR1 SEHNR, CDR2 FQNEAQ (reference sequence). This CDR3 has 13 residues. V lost 3 bases and J 3 bases, leaving 8 bases between the germline ends. CDR3 coding DNA: TGTGCCAGCAGCTTGAATAGGGACTATGGCTACACCTTC. It encodes CASSLNRDYGYTF.

This clonotype was recorded many times. The genes are TRBV3-1 and TRBJ1-1, with D unclear. V dropped 0 bases and J dropped 0 bases, with 17 bases sitting between them. This CDR3 contains 18 residues. Germline-derived CDR1 and CDR2 are LGHDT and YNNKEL (reference sequence). This chain's CDR3 is CASSQEYWLGALNTEAFF. The CDR3 DNA reads as TGTGCCAGCAGCCAAGAATACTGGCTGGGAGCGTTGAACACTGAAGCTTTCTTT.

This sequence joins TRBV6-2 or TRBV6-3 and TRBJ2-3; unclear D gene. Trimming shortened V by 2 bases and J by 3 bases, and 3 bases separated the two germline ends. The CDR3 loop spans 12 amino acids. CDR1 is MNHEY, CDR2 SVGEGT, per germline. DNA of the CDR3: TGTGCCAGCAGTTACCCGACAGATACGCAGTATTTT. Encoded protein: CASSYPTDTQYF.

This clonotype was seen ten or more times. The chain links TRBV6-6 to TRBJ2-7, with TRBD1 matching over 8 bases. The germline CDR1 and CDR2 sequences are MNHNY and SVGAGI (reference sequence). V shed 5 bases, J shed 2 bases, and the junction held 11 bases outside the gene matches. There are 16 residues in the CDR3. The CDR3 loop is CASSGPQGEKAYEQYF. The CDR3 DNA sequence: TGTGCCAGCAGTGGCCCACAGGGGGAAAAGGCCTACGAGCAGTACTTC.

The table lists this clonotype with a few counts. This could be a read error, since a much larger clone is one nucleotide away. This chain links TRBV12-3 or TRBV12-4 with TRBJ1-2; possible D gene TRBD1, 5 bases. The CDR3 spans 13 residues. Trimming took 1 base from V and 8 from J, leaving 11 bases between them. CDR3 coding DNA: TGTGCCAGCAGTTTAGTCGGGACCGGCGGCTACACCTTC. Residues: CASSLVGTGGYTF.

This clonotype was recorded at least ten times. The J gene is TRBJ1-2, the V gene TRBV6-6, with 7 positions matching TRBD1. After removal of 6 bases from V and 3 bases from J, the junction contained 10 bases not matched to a gene. CDR1 and CDR2 (germline): MNHNY, SVGAGI (reference sequence). This CDR3 spans 15 amino acids. CDR3 in amino acids: CASRDLGGLDYGYTF. CDR3 nucleotides: TGTGCCAGCAGGGACTTAGGGGGCTTGGACTATGGCTACACCTTC.

This clonotype was seen at least ten times. Written as DNA, the CDR3 is TGTGCCAGCAGCACCCGGACAGGGCGAAGGGTGAACACTGAAGCTTTCTTT. This gives the protein CASSTRTGRRVNTEAFF. V gene TRBV7-2 combines with J gene TRBJ1-1; 8 positions agree with TRBD1. The germline V gene encodes CDR1 SGHTA and CDR2 FQGNSA. This CDR3 is built from 17 residues. The J segment lost 0 bases and the V segment lost 5 bases, leaving 11 bases of the junction unmatched.

The sample holds many counts of this clonotype. The V call is TRBV7-2, the J call TRBJ2-5; maybe TRBD1 (5 bases). This CDR3 is 14 amino acids long. The V and J ends lost 0 bases and 5 bases respectively, with 10 bases between them. Germline CDR1 and CDR2: SGHTA and FQGNSA. The CDR3 DNA reads TGTGCCAGCAGCTTAGCGGGCAGGGCCGAGACCCAGTACTTC. Its protein product is CASSLAGRAETQYF.

The chain carries TRBV5-1 and TRBJ2-5, with TRBD1 matching 7 bases. Unmatched junction bases numbered 8, after V lost 3 bases and J lost 3 bases. CDR1 and CDR2 (germline): SGHRS, YFSETQ. The CDR3 sequence is 15 residues long. The CDR3 nucleotides are TGCGCCAGCAGCTCGGGACAGATCCTAGAAGAGACCCAGTACTTC. Protein product: CASSSGQILEETQYF.

In this sample, this clonotype turned up many times. The chain employs TRBV10-3 and TRBJ2-4, with a possible D match to TRBD2 (5 bases). This CDR3 spans 15 amino acids. The germline V and J ends were trimmed by 4 bases and 3 bases, with 13 bases remaining between them. Germline lookup yields CDR1 ENHRY and CDR2 SYGVKD. This CDR3 reads CAISADFGDKNIQYF. The CDR3 coding sequence is TGTGCCATCAGTGCGGACTTCGGTGACAAAAACATTCAGTACTTC.

This clonotype was detected ten times or more. The rearrangement links TRBV6-2 or TRBV6-3 to TRBJ2-7; the D is unclear. Germline V lookup: CDR1 MNHEY, CDR2 SVGEGT. The CDR3 runs to 12 residues. The germline V and J ends were trimmed by 4 bases and 4 bases, with 8 bases remaining between them. The CDR3 region is CASSWVGYEQYF. The CDR3, as DNA: TGTGCCAGCAGTTGGGTGGGGTACGAGCAGTACTTC.

This clonotype showed up many times. This chain links TRBV6-6 with TRBJ1-5; no clear D gene. Germline CDR1 and CDR2: MNHNY and SVGAGI (reference sequence). Trimming removed 5 bases at V and 5 bases at J, with 16 bases between. The CDR3 runs to 15 residues. DNA for the CDR3: TGTGCCAGCAGTCTTAGGAGCGCTCCCCATCAGCCCCAGCATTTT. Translated: CASSLRSAPHQPQHF.

This clonotype was found many times. This rearrangement joins TRBV18 to TRBJ1-6; D gene uncertain. This CDR3 is 12 amino acids long. The germline V and J ends were trimmed by 5 bases and 7 bases, with 6 bases remaining between them. Germline V CDR1 and CDR2: KGHSH, LQKENI. CDR3 DNA: TGTGCCAGCTCAGGACCGAATTCACCCCTCCACTTT. Protein product: CASSGPNSPLHF. Combining the CDR3 with reference TRBV18 and TRBJ1-6 gives the whole variable domain NAGVMQNPRHLVRRRGQEARLRCSPMKGHSHVYWYRQLPEEGLKFMVYLQKENIIDESGMPKERFSAEFPKEGPSILRIQQVVRGDSAAYFCASSGPNSPLHFGNGTRLTVT.

Relative to its sample, this clonotype is medium-sized. As DNA, the CDR3 is TGCGCCAGCATGGCGACAGGGGAAACGAGGGGGGCCAACGTCCTGACTTTC. As protein: CASMATGETRGANVLTF. The chain is built from TRBV10-1 and TRBJ2-6; TRBD1 matches at 8 bases. V shed 7 bases and J 4 bases; nucleotides not matched to a gene: 12. Germline V gene lookup returns CDR1 WNHNN and CDR2 SYGVQD (reference sequence). The CDR3 runs 17 residues.

This clonotype was counted ten times or more. The V call is TRBV5-1, the J call TRBJ1-4; no clear D. From germline, CDR1 is SGHRS and CDR2 YFSETQ. The CDR3 runs 13 residues. V was trimmed by 0 bases and J by 5 bases, leaving 5 bases between them. In nucleotides, the CDR3 is TGCGCCAGCAGCTTGGGTGCGAATGAAAAACTGTTTTTT. It translates to CASSLGANEKLFF.

Many counts were recorded for this clonotype. The chain recombines TRBV7-9 with TRBJ2-3; D perhaps matches TRBD2 (5 bases). The CDR3 spans 13 residues. Per germline, CDR1 SEHNR and CDR2 FQNEAQ (reference sequence). CDR3 nucleotide sequence: TGTAGTCTGGGAGCCCAGAGCACAGATACGCAGTATTTT. Encoded protein: CSLGAQSTDTQYF.

This clonotype was counted many times. The chain is built from TRBV6-2 or TRBV6-3 and TRBJ1-1; tentative D call: TRBD1 (5 bases). V lost 8 bases and J lost 4, with 23 bases in between. Germline values: CDR1 MNHEY, CDR2 SVGEGT. The CDR3 is 16 amino acids. CDR3 sequence reads: CASRTVGGRVSTEAFF. CDR3 nucleotide sequence: TGTGCCAGCCGTACGGTTGGCGGCAGGGTGAGCACTGAAGCTTTCTTT.

This chain links TRBV5-1 with TRBJ1-3; D gene unclear. Per germline, CDR1 SGHRS and CDR2 YFSETQ. This CDR3 is 14 amino acids long. V dropped 2 bases and J dropped 4 bases, with 10 bases sitting between them. CDR3 DNA: TGCGCCAGCAGCTTCGGGTCCGACGGAAACACCATATATTTT. It codes for CASSFGSDGNTIYF.

This clonotype occurred a few times. The V and J genes are TRBV29-1 and TRBJ1-1; D is undetermined. CDR3 size: 13 residues. Per the germline V gene, CDR1 is SQVTM and CDR2 is ANQGSEA. V shed 6 bases and J shed 5 bases, with 16 bases lying between them. CDR3 residues: CSVSPRRVTEAFF. Here the CDR3 DNA reads TGCAGCGTAAGCCCCCGTAGAGTGACTGAAGCTTTCTTT.